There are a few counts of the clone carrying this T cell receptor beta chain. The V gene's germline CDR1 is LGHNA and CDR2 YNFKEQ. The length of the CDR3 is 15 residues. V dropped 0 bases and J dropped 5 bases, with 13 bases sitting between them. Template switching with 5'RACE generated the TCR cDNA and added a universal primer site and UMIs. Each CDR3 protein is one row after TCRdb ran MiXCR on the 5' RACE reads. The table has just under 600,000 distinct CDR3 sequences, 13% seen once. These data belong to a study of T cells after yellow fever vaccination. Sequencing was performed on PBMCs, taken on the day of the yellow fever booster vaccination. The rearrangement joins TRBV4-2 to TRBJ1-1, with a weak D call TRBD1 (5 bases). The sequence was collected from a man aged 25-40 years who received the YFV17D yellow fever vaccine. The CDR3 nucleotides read TGTGCCAGCAGCCAAGAACCGGGGAGGGGTACTGAAGCTTTCTTT. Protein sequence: CASSQEPGRGTEAFF.